These 27 T cell receptor beta chains were sequenced from one sample in a study of blood T cell repertoires in COVID-19. Profiling relied on immunoSEQ multiplex PCR, and the TCRdb table lists in-frame clones only, not all of them. This sample has about 470,000 clones, with about nine tenths found just once. The sequencing input was PBMCs or T cells enriched from blood (not recorded which). These receptors all come from a woman between 18 and 30 years old who had recovered from COVID-19.

The chain joins TRBV6-6 to TRBJ1-5, with TRBD1 matching 9 bases. CDR1 and CDR2 (germline): MNHNY, SVGAGI (reference sequence). The CDR3 contains 12 residues. Trimming at V came to 5 bases and at J to 15 bases, leaving 8 bases not matched to a gene. The CDR3 region has the DNA TGTGCCAGCAGTGTAGGACAGGGGCCGTGGCATTTT. Translation gives CASSVGQGPWHF.

The rearrangement links TRBV6-5 to TRBJ1-2, with TRBD1 matching 8 bases. The CDR3 length is 14 residues. Losses at the gene ends were 6 bases for V and 0 bases for J; bases not matched to a gene: 3. Germline lookup yields CDR1 MNHEY and CDR2 SVGAGI. The CDR3 coding sequence is TGTGCCAGCAGAAGGACAGGGTCTAACTATGGCTACACCTTC. It yields the protein CASRRTGSNYGYTF.

This rearrangement joins TRBV27 to TRBJ2-7; maybe TRBD1 (5 bases). The CDR3 spans 14 residues. Trimming removed 3 bases from V and 0 bases from J, with 9 bases in between. The germline V gene encodes CDR1 MNHEY and CDR2 SMNVEV (reference sequence). In DNA, the CDR3 is TGTGCCAGCAGTTTCAGTACAGGCTCCTACGAGCAGTACTTC. Translated: CASSFSTGSYEQYF.

The genes are TRBV9 and TRBJ2-5, with 13 bases identical to TRBD2. The CDR3 has 16 amino acids. The germline V gene encodes CDR1 SGDLS and CDR2 YYNGEE. Germline trimming cut 3 bases from V and 3 bases from J; bases unmatched to any gene: 5. CDR3 in amino acids: CASSAFGTSGEETQYF. In nucleotides, the CDR3 is TGTGCCAGCAGCGCCTTCGGGACTAGCGGGGAAGAGACCCAGTACTTC.

This clone turned up a few times. V gene TRBV2 combines with J gene TRBJ1-5; perhaps TRBD1 as D (5 bases). The V gene's germline CDR1 is SNHLY and CDR2 FYNNEI. Trimming removed 4 bases at V and 4 bases at J, with 11 bases between. The CDR3 has 14 amino acids. The CDR3 region is CASSGWQGNQPQHF. The CDR3 region has the DNA TGTGCCAGCAGTGGGTGGCAGGGTAATCAGCCCCAGCATTTT. Based on the CDR3 plus reference TRBV2 and TRBJ1-5, the full variable domain is EPEVTQTPSHQVTQMGQEVILRCVPISNHLYFYWYRQILGQKVEFLVSFYNNEISEKSEIFDDQFSVERPDGSNFTLKIRSTKLEDSAMYFCASSGWQGNQPQHFGDGTRLSIL.

V is TRBV13 and J is TRBJ1-2; TRBD1 might be the D (5 bases). Trimming took 1 base from V and 7 from J, leaving 13 bases between them. Germline lookup yields CDR1 PRHDT and CDR2 FYEKMQ (reference sequence). The CDR3 sequence is 14 residues long. The CDR3 DNA is TGTGCCAGCAGCTTAGAAGGGGATGGTGGTGGCTACACCTTC. Translating gives CASSLEGDGGGYTF.

This sequence joins TRBV9 and TRBJ2-1; 10 bases agree with TRBD2. The V gene end was trimmed by 0 bases and the J gene end by 10 bases; junction bases not matched to a gene: 4. CDR1 and CDR2 from the germline V gene are SGDLS and YYNGEE. This CDR3 is 14 amino acids long. The CDR3 DNA reads as TGTGCCAGCAGCGTAGTAGCGGGGGGTAGCGAGCAGTTCTTC. The encoded protein is CASSVVAGGSEQFF.

CDR3 DNA: TGTGCCAGCAGTGATTGGTGGACAGGGGATCAGCCCCAGCATTTT. Protein sequence: CASSDWWTGDQPQHF. The chain combines TRBV6-1 with TRBJ1-5; TRBD1 matches 9 bases. The CDR3 is 15 residues long. Germline V lookup: CDR1 MNHNS, CDR2 SASEGT. The trim removed 3 bases at V and 5 bases at J, leaving 5 bases unmatched.

Remarks on this clone: Distinct nucleotide sequences in the sample also encode this CDR3. The J gene is TRBJ1-3, the V gene TRBV30, with D perhaps matching TRBD1 (6 bases). CDR1 is GTSNPN, CDR2 SVGIG, per germline (reference sequence). With 0 bases removed from V and 3 bases from J, the gap between germline ends came to 9 bases. This CDR3 is built from 14 residues. In nucleotides, the CDR3 is TGTGCCTGGAGTGTGGGGGCTGGTGGAAACACCATATATTTT. Protein product: CAWSVGAGGNTIYF.

The chain recombines TRBV28 with TRBJ2-7; TRBD1 might be the D (6 bases). Germline CDR1 is MDHEN and CDR2 is SYDVKM. The CDR3 is 14 amino acids. V was trimmed by 4 bases and J by 3 bases, leaving 13 bases between them. CDR3 nucleotides: TGTGCCAGCAGTTGGAGGACAGTGATCTACGAGCAGTACTTC. Protein sequence: CASSWRTVIYEQYF.

This clone has only a few counts. V gene TRBV18 combines with J gene TRBJ1-3, with D possibly matching TRBD1 (6 bases). This CDR3 contains 16 residues. Trimming left V 3 bases short and J 4 bases short, with 16 bases between. Germline-derived CDR1 and CDR2 are KGHSH and LQKENI. The CDR3 loop is CASSPLKQGSGNTIYF. The CDR3 bases are TGTGCCAGCTCACCTCTGAAACAGGGATCCGGAAACACCATATATTTT. Combining the CDR3 with reference TRBV18 and TRBJ1-3 gives the whole variable domain NAGVMQNPRHLVRRRGQEARLRCSPMKGHSHVYWYRQLPEEGLKFMVYLQKENIIDESGMPKERFSAEFPKEGPSILRIQQVVRGDSAAYFCASSPLKQGSGNTIYFGEGSWLTVV.

This clone was observed a single time. The rearrangement links TRBV10-3 to TRBJ2-5; perhaps TRBD2 as D (6 bases). The CDR3 contains 19 residues. CDR1 is ENHRY and CDR2 is SYGVKD in the germline V gene. Trimming shortened V by 5 bases and J by 2 bases, and 27 bases separated the two germline ends. The CDR3: CAISSNSGLGGVRQETQYF. CDR3 nucleotides: TGTGCCATCAGTTCTAATAGCGGACTGGGTGGAGTACGTCAAGAGACCCAGTACTTC.

This clone has a handful of counts. The chain is built from TRBV24-1 and TRBJ2-7, with 7 bases lining up with TRBD2. The ends lost 3 bases at V and 2 bases at J; junction bases unmatched: 12. CDR1 and CDR2 from the germline V gene are KGHDR and SFDVKD. This CDR3 is 17 amino acids long. DNA for the CDR3: TGTGCCACCAGTGATCCGCGGGGAGGGAGTGCCCCCTACGAGCAGTACTTC. It yields the protein CATSDPRGGSAPYEQYF.

This clone was seen just once. The chain uses TRBV7-9 and TRBJ1-5; 9 positions match TRBD1. The CDR3 totals 16 residues. Germline-derived CDR1 and CDR2 are SEHNR and FQNEAQ (reference sequence). Unmatched junction bases numbered 8, after V lost 1 base and J lost 7 bases. DNA of the CDR3: TGTGCCAGCAGCTTAGAACAGGGGGCGCGGAAACAGCCCCAGCATTTT. Protein: CASSLEQGARKQPQHF.

V is TRBV7-9 and J is TRBJ2-7; D uncertain. CDR3 length: 14 amino acids. Germline loops: CDR1 SEHNR, CDR2 FQNEAQ (reference sequence). The germline V and J ends were trimmed by 1 base and 3 bases, with 10 bases remaining between them. The CDR3: CASSLVDSVYEQYF. CDR3 nucleotide sequence: TGTGCCAGCAGCTTAGTAGACTCCGTCTACGAGCAGTACTTC.

The V call is TRBV6-1, the J call TRBJ2-5; 9 bases align to TRBD1. Germline V lookup: CDR1 MNHNS, CDR2 SASEGT. The CDR3 length is 18 residues. J gave up 4 bases and V 4 bases, and 16 bases lay outside the gene matches. The CDR3 DNA reads TGTGCCAGCAGTGCCACAGGGGGCGTGGGGGGAGAGGGAGAGACCCAGTACTTC. It translates to CASSATGGVGGEGETQYF.

The chain links TRBV4-1 to TRBJ1-2; the match to TRBD1 covers 7 bases. After removal of 0 bases from V and 7 bases from J, the junction contained 11 bases not matched to a gene. Germline V gene lookup returns CDR1 MGHRA and CDR2 YSYEKL. CDR3 size: 16 residues. The CDR3 reads CASSQEVDRKPFGYTF. The DNA for the CDR3 is TGCGCCAGCAGCCAAGAAGTGGACAGGAAACCCTTTGGCTACACCTTC.

The chain links TRBV28 to TRBJ2-2; D might be TRBD2 (6 bases). This CDR3 spans 15 amino acids. V lost 5 bases and J 6 bases, leaving 16 bases between the germline ends. Germline-derived CDR1 and CDR2 are MDHEN and SYDVKM. The CDR3 protein is CASSPLGGRAGELFF. CDR3 DNA sequence: TGTGCCAGCAGTCCCCTCGGGGGTCGAGCCGGGGAGCTGTTTTTT. Complete variable domain (other parts from reference TRBV28 and TRBJ2-2): DVKVTQSSRYLVKRTGEKVFLECVQDMDHENMFWYRQDPGLGLRLIYFSYDVKMKEKGDIPEGYSVSREKKERFSLILESASTNQTSMYLCASSPLGGRAGELFFGEGSRLTVL.

This chain connects TRBV5-1 to TRBJ2-3, with D perhaps TRBD2 (7 bases). This CDR3 comprises 14 residues. CDR1 SGHRS and CDR2 YFSETQ come from the germline V gene. V was clipped by 0 bases and J by 5 bases, with 10 bases between them. The CDR3: CASSLEGGLDTQYF. The CDR3 bases are TGCGCCAGCAGCTTGGAGGGGGGGCTAGATACGCAGTATTTT. Based on the CDR3 plus reference TRBV5-1 and TRBJ2-3, the full variable domain is KAGVTQTPRYLIKTRGQQVTLSCSPISGHRSVSWYQQTPGQGLQFLFEYFSETQRNKGNFPGRFSGRQFSNSRSEMNVSTLELGDSALYLCASSLEGGLDTQYFGPGTRLTVL.

The V and J genes are TRBV12-5 and TRBJ1-4, with D unclear. Germline CDR1 reads LGHNT; CDR2 reads FRNRAP. The CDR3 has 16 residues. The ends were cut back, 1 base at V and 8 bases at J, with 17 bases in the middle. CDR3 sequence reads: CASGLGRSLESEKLFF. In DNA, the CDR3 is TGTGCTAGTGGTTTGGGACGGAGCCTGGAAAGCGAAAAACTGTTTTTT.

The V gene is TRBV4-2, the J gene TRBJ1-3, with unresolved D. Trimming pared 0 bases from V and 0 bases from J, leaving 9 bases between. Germline lookup yields CDR1 LGHNA and CDR2 YNFKEQ. The CDR3 loop spans 16 amino acids. The CDR3, as DNA: TGTGCCAGCAGCCAAGAAGACTATATCTCTGGAAACACCATATATTTT. This codes for CASSQEDYISGNTIYF.

The genes are TRBV9 and TRBJ2-1, with D perhaps matching TRBD1 (6 bases). The ends were cut back, 6 bases at V and 12 bases at J, with 25 bases in the middle. CDR3 length equals 15 residues. Germline assignment: CDR1 SGDLS and CDR2 YYNGEE. CDR3 sequence: CASKMGTGNYGVQFF. DNA of the CDR3: TGTGCCAGCAAGATGGGAACAGGGAATTACGGTGTGCAGTTCTTC.

V usage is TRBV4-2 and J usage is TRBJ1-4; no clear D gene. The CDR3 has 15 residues. V lost 1 base and J 0 bases, leaving 6 bases between the germline ends. Germline assignment: CDR1 LGHNA and CDR2 YNFKEQ. The CDR3 region is CASSQVPATNEKLFF. In nucleotides, the CDR3 is TGTGCCAGCAGCCAAGTTCCAGCAACTAATGAAAAACTGTTTTTT.

The chain joins TRBV14 to TRBJ1-2, with D possibly matching TRBD1 (5 bases). CDR3 length: 16 amino acids. The V and J ends lost 0 bases and 3 bases respectively, with 14 bases between them. Germline V gene lookup returns CDR1 SGHDN and CDR2 FVKESK. CDR3 protein: CASSQDGDAGHYGYTF. In DNA, the CDR3 is TGTGCCAGCAGCCAAGATGGGGACGCGGGACACTATGGCTACACCTTC.

The J gene is TRBJ1-2, the V gene TRBV19, with 8 bases lining up with TRBD1. CDR3 length: 15 amino acids. CDR1 and CDR2 from the germline V gene are LNHDA and SQIVND (reference sequence). V shed 3 bases and J 0 bases; nucleotides not matched to a gene: 3. The CDR3 spells CASSIGTGPNYGYTF. Here the CDR3 DNA reads TGTGCCAGTAGTATCGGGACAGGTCCTAACTATGGCTACACCTTC.

In this sample, this clone turned up a few times. The chain uses TRBV6-1 and TRBJ2-1, with D hard to call. Trimming stripped 1 base from V and 5 bases from J, with 6 bases between. CDR3 size: 13 residues. Germline V gives CDR1 MNHNS, CDR2 SASEGT. DNA of the CDR3: TGTGCCAGCAGTGAAGGGCAAAACAATGAGCAGTTCTTC. This sequence encodes CASSEGQNNEQFF.

A note on this clone: An end of the junction does not agree with germline; a read error may underlie this. V is TRBV3-1 (or the pseudogene TRBV3-2) and J is TRBJ1-1, with a tentative D call TRBD1 (6 bases). The V gene's germline CDR1 is LGHDT and CDR2 YNNKEL (reference sequence). This CDR3 has 14 amino acids. The CDR3 coding sequence is TGTGCCAGCAGCCAAGAGAGCAGGGACACCGAAGCTTTCTTT. Translating gives CASSQESRDTEAFF.